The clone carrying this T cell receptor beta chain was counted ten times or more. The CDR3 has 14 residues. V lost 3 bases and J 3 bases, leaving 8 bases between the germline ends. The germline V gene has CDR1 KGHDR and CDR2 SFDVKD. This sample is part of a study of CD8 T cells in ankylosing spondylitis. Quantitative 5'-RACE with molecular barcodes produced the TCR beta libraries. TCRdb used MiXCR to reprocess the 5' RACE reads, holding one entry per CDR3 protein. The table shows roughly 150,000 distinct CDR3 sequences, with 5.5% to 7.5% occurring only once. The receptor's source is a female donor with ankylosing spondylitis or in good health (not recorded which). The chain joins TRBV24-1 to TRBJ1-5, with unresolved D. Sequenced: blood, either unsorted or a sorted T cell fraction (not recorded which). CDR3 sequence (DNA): TGTGCCACCAGTGATCCTGACCCCAATCAGCCCCAGCATTTT. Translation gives CATSDPDPNQPQHF.